Listed here is a single T cell receptor beta chain. Deep-level settings were used for running the assay. The table came from immunoSEQ multiplex PCR; TCRdb's copy has only in-frame clones and leaves some out. The data contain 800,000 to 1,200,000 clones, about 80% of them singletons. The CDR3 totals 17 residues. Germline loops: CDR1 SGHAT, CDR2 FQNNGV. Losses at the gene ends were 5 bases for V and 6 bases for J; bases not matched to a gene: 13. The entry originates in a study of shared clonotypes between healthy human individuals. Input material: memory CD4+ T cells from PBMCs. Specified subset: CD45RA-negative fraction. The clonotype was recovered from a man younger than 35 in good health. Some clones in this sample may be carry-over from other donors' samples. The rearrangement links TRBV11-2 to TRBJ2-1, with TRBD2 matching 10 bases. CDR3: CASSPTGGTSVGNEQFF. CDR3 DNA: TGTGCCAGCAGCCCCACCGGCGGGACTAGCGTTGGCAATGAGCAGTTCTTC.